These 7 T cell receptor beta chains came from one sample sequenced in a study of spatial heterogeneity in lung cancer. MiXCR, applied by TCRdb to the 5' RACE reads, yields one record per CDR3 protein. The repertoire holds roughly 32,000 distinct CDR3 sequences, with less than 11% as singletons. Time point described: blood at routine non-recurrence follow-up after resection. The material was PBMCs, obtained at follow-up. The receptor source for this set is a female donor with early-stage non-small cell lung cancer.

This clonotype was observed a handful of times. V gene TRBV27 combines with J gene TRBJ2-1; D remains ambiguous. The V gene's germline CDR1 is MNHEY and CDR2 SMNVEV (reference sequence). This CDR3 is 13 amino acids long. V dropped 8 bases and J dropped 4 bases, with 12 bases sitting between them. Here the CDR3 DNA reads TGTGCCAGCCGCCCTTGGGCGTACAATGAGCAGTTCTTC. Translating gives CASRPWAYNEQFF.

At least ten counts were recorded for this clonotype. The CDR3 bases are TGCGCCAGCAGCGCGGGAGATGGCTACACCTTC. Protein: CASSAGDGYTF. The chain carries TRBV5-1 and TRBJ1-2; D gene unclear. Germline V gene data show CDR1 as SGHRS and CDR2 as YFSETQ. The CDR3 loop spans 11 amino acids. Trimming took off 4 bases at V and 6 bases at J, with 7 bases between the two ends.

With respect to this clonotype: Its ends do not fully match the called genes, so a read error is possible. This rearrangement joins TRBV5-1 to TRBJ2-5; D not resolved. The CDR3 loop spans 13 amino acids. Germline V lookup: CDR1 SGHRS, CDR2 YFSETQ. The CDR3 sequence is CTSSLGLQETQYF. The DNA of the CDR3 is TGCACCAGCAGCTTAGGGTTGCAAGAGACCCAGTACTTC.

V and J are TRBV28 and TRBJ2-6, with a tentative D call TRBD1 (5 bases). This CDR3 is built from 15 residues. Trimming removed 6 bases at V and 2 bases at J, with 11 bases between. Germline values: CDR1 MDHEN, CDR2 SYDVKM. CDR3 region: CASSTQETGANVLTF. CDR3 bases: TGTGCCAGCAGCACACAGGAGACTGGGGCCAACGTCCTGACTTTC.

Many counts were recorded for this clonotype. The CDR3 region has the DNA TGCAGCGTTGAATTAGGGAAGGCTGAAGCTTTCTTT. Translation: CSVELGKAEAFF. The chain recombines TRBV29-1 with TRBJ1-1; no firm D call. The germline CDR1 and CDR2 sequences are SQVTM and ANQGSEA. V was shortened by 2 bases and J by 6 bases, with 10 bases between the two germline ends. The CDR3 covers 12 residues.

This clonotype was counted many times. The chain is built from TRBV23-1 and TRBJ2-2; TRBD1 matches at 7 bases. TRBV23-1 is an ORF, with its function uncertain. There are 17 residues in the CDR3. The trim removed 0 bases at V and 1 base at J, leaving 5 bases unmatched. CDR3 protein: CASSQSRGQVNTGELFF. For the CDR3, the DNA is TGCGCCAGCAGTCAATCTAGAGGACAGGTGAACACCGGGGAGCTGTTTTTT.

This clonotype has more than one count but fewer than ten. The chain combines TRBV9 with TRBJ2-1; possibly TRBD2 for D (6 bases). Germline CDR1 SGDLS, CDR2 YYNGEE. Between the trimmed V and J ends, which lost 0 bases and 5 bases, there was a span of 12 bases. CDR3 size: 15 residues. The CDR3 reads CASSVVGGAHNEQFF. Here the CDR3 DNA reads TGTGCCAGCAGCGTAGTCGGGGGTGCCCACAATGAGCAGTTCTTC.